The 26 T cell receptor beta chains in this list originate from one sample, sequenced in a study of technical replicates of blood from a few donors. Produced via immunoSEQ multiplex PCR; TCRdb's table is partial and in-frame only. Of tens of thousands of clones in the sample, about 88% are singletons; the top ten hold 0.41%. Material for sequencing was T cells isolated from PBMCs. These receptors came from a human donor in good health.

CDR3 in amino acids: CASSYAQLGSGNEQFF. The CDR3 bases are TGTGCCAGCAGTTACGCCCAACTAGGTAGCGGCAATGAGCAGTTCTTC. The rearrangement links TRBV6-5 to TRBJ2-1, with D maybe TRBD2 (6 bases). V was clipped by 2 bases and J by 6 bases, with 17 bases between them. Germline values: CDR1 MNHEY, CDR2 SVGAGI. The CDR3 is 16 residues long.

The CDR3 DNA follows: TGTGCCAGCAGTTTTGAGCGGGAGTTGATAGATACGCAGTATTTT. The encoded protein is CASSFERELIDTQYF. The chain has TRBV27 and TRBJ2-3; 8 positions agree with TRBD2. V lost 3 bases, J lost 5 bases, and 7 bases stayed unmatched. This CDR3 contains 15 residues. CDR1 is MNHEY, CDR2 SMNVEV, per germline (reference sequence).

The rearrangement links TRBV30 to TRBJ1-2; 7 nucleotides match TRBD1. Looked up from germline, CDR1 is GTSNPN and CDR2 is SVGIG (reference sequence). This CDR3 region has 13 residues. V lost 3 bases, J lost 5 bases, and 6 bases stayed unmatched. The CDR3 nucleotides read TGTGCCTGGAGAAACAGGGGAACATATGGCTACACCTTC. Protein product: CAWRNRGTYGYTF.

The rearrangement joins TRBV19 to TRBJ2-1, with TRBD1 matching 8 bases. Germline CDR1 reads LNHDA; CDR2 reads SQIVND (reference sequence). The V and J ends lost 4 bases and 7 bases, in that order; junction bases with no gene match: 6. CDR3 length: 14 amino acids. The CDR3 spells CASSTGQGQNEQFF. For the CDR3, the DNA is TGTGCCAGTAGTACCGGACAGGGTCAGAATGAGCAGTTCTTC.

The rearrangement joins TRBV6-4 to TRBJ2-7, with TRBD2 matching 10 bases. V was pared by 3 bases and J by 7 bases, with 9 bases of the junction left unmatched. Germline CDR1 MRHNA, CDR2 SNTAGT. The CDR3 contains 15 residues. CDR3: CASSEQAGGPGEQYF. The CDR3 DNA follows: TGTGCCAGCAGTGAACAAGCGGGAGGGCCTGGGGAGCAGTACTTC.

The chain is built from TRBV9 and TRBJ2-7; tentative D call: TRBD1 (6 bases). This CDR3 has 16 amino acids. CDR1 and CDR2 from the germline V gene are SGDLS and YYNGEE. V lost 4 bases and J lost 4, with 21 bases in between. The CDR3 loop is CASSPRGFGFIYEQYF. The DNA for the CDR3 is TGTGCCAGCAGCCCCAGGGGTTTTGGCTTCATATACGAGCAGTACTTC.

This chain's CDR3 is CASSEPLAGGPTYEQYF. The CDR3 DNA follows: TGTGCCAGCAGTGAGCCTCTGGCGGGAGGACCAACCTACGAGCAGTACTTC. The chain combines TRBV28 with TRBJ2-7; 8 bases are shared with TRBD2. V shed 5 bases and J 2 bases; nucleotides not matched to a gene: 14. Germline V gene lookup returns CDR1 MDHEN and CDR2 SYDVKM. This CDR3 has 17 residues.

The chain recombines TRBV7-2 with TRBJ1-4; 8 nucleotides align to TRBD1. Germline lookup yields CDR1 SGHTA and CDR2 FQGNSA. CDR3 length equals 14 residues. V lost 5 bases and J lost 8; bases outside the gene matches: 7. For the CDR3, the DNA is TGTGCCAGCAGCCTCGGGGACAGGAGGGAAAAACTGTTTTTT. The encoded protein is CASSLGDRREKLFF.

The CDR3 DNA reads as TGTGCCAGCAGTTTAGGGCAGGGGTTCGACGAGCAGTACTTC. It codes for CASSLGQGFDEQYF. The chain employs TRBV27 and TRBJ2-7; D might be TRBD1 (6 bases). V lost 2 bases and J lost 5, with 13 bases in between. Germline loops: CDR1 MNHEY, CDR2 SMNVEV (reference sequence). This CDR3 is 14 amino acids long.

This sequence joins TRBV30 and TRBJ2-5, with 9 bases fitting TRBD1. The CDR3 spans 14 residues. The germline V gene has CDR1 GTSNPN and CDR2 SVGIG (reference sequence). The junction had 10 bases not matched to a gene; V was cut back by 7 bases and J by 4 bases. CDR3 amino acids: CASRKGTGRETQYF. In DNA, the CDR3 is TGTGCCTCGAGGAAAGGGACAGGGAGAGAGACCCAGTACTTC.

The DNA of the CDR3 is TGCAGTGCTAGGACTGCGAACGAGCAGTACTTC. The encoded protein is CSARTANEQYF. V gene TRBV20-1 combines with J gene TRBJ2-7, with unresolved D. There are 11 residues in the CDR3. Germline V gene sequence: CDR1 DFQATT, CDR2 SNEGSKA (reference sequence). Trimming pared 3 bases from V and 5 bases from J, leaving 8 bases between.

The rearrangement joins TRBV11-2 to TRBJ2-3, with TRBD1 matching over 10 bases. With 4 bases clipped from V and 5 bases from J, the junction kept 3 bases outside the gene matches. The CDR3 contains 14 residues. Germline CDR1 and CDR2: SGHAT and FQNNGV. CDR3 sequence: CASSSDRGEDTQYF. The CDR3, as DNA: TGTGCCAGCAGCTCGGACAGGGGGGAAGATACGCAGTATTTT.

This chain joins TRBV19 and TRBJ1-4; TRBD1 might be the D (5 bases). Trimming removed 4 bases at V and 7 bases at J, with 13 bases between. This CDR3 has 14 amino acids. The germline CDR1 and CDR2 sequences are LNHDA and SQIVND (reference sequence). The CDR3 region has the DNA TGTGCCAGTAGTAGGGAGGGCGGGGGTGAAAAACTGTTTTTT. Translating it yields CASSREGGGEKLFF.

In regard to this clone: The sample carries other DNA sequences with the same CDR3. The chain carries TRBV5-1 and TRBJ1-2; D is unclear. V was trimmed by 3 bases and J by 4 bases, leaving 4 bases between them. The CDR3 extends over 11 amino acids. In germline, CDR1 is SGHRS, CDR2 YFSETQ. The CDR3 reads CASSSSYGYTF. In nucleotides, the CDR3 is TGCGCCAGCAGCTCCAGCTATGGCTACACCTTC. The full variable domain, its missing parts supplied by reference TRBV5-1 and TRBJ1-2, is KAGVTQTPRYLIKTRGQQVTLSCSPISGHRSVSWYQQTPGQGLQFLFEYFSETQRNKGNFPGRFSGRQFSNSRSEMNVSTLELGDSALYLCASSSSYGYTFGSGTRLTVV.

The V gene is TRBV11-2, the J gene TRBJ2-7; the match to TRBD2 covers 7 bases. Germline CDR1 reads SGHAT; CDR2 reads FQNNGV. Trimming removed 5 bases from V and 3 bases from J; junction bases left unmatched: 13. The CDR3 sequence is 16 residues long. The CDR3 coding sequence is TGTGCCAGCAGCCTCCAAAATGGCGGCGGGAGCTACGAGCAGTACTTC. It encodes CASSLQNGGGSYEQYF.

This clone was counted a single time. Sequence at one end of the junction differs from germline and may be a read error. The chain has TRBV27 and TRBJ2-7; 9 bases map to TRBD1. This CDR3 spans 12 amino acids. Germline CDR1 reads MNHEY; CDR2 reads SMNVEV (reference sequence). The CDR3 DNA sequence: TGTGCCAGCAGTACCTACAGGGGGCAGTCCCTTTTC. Translated, it gives CASSTYRGQSLF.

V and J are TRBV5-1 and TRBJ1-2, with a weak D call TRBD1 (5 bases). Between the trimmed V and J ends, which lost 4 bases and 5 bases, there was a span of 12 bases. The germline V gene has CDR1 SGHRS and CDR2 YFSETQ. The CDR3 extends over 13 amino acids. CDR3: CASSLGTEYGYTF. In DNA form, the CDR3 reads TGCGCCAGCAGCCTCGGGACTGAGTATGGCTACACCTTC.

The chain employs TRBV4-1 and TRBJ2-5, with TRBD2 identical over 8 bases. The closer fit of TRBJ2-7 to the DNA end suggests the J call may be wrong. Per germline, CDR1 MGHRA and CDR2 YSYEKL. This CDR3 has 16 amino acids. The DNA of the CDR3 is TGCGCCAGCAGCCAACCTACTAGCGGCATCACCTACGAGCAGTACTTC. As protein: CASSQPTSGITYEQYF.

The chain carries TRBV27 and TRBJ2-7, with 8 bases matching TRBD2. Germline CDR1 reads MNHEY; CDR2 reads SMNVEV (reference sequence). Germline trimming cut 2 bases from V and 4 bases from J; bases unmatched to any gene: 7. The length of the CDR3 is 15 residues. The CDR3 bases are TGTGCCAGCAGTTTAACGGGAGGGCCGGGGTACGAGCAGTACTTC. Protein sequence: CASSLTGGPGYEQYF.

The chain joins TRBV30 to TRBJ1-2; D unresolved. The CDR3 has 11 amino acids. V lost 0 bases, J lost 3 bases, and 2 bases lay in between. Looked up from germline, CDR1 is GTSNPN and CDR2 is SVGIG (reference sequence). CDR3 sequence reads: CAWSVDYGYTF. The DNA of the CDR3 is TGTGCCTGGAGTGTCGACTATGGCTACACCTTC.

This chain connects TRBV4-3 to TRBJ2-2; 8 positions agree with TRBD1. The V gene's germline CDR1 is LGHNA and CDR2 YSLEER. Unmatched junction bases numbered 3, after V lost 0 bases and J lost 6 bases. The CDR3 runs to 15 residues. This chain's CDR3 is CASSQDPRGPGELFF. CDR3 bases: TGCGCCAGCAGCCAAGATCCCAGGGGGCCCGGGGAGCTGTTTTTT.

This clone was counted a few times. This chain connects TRBV9 to TRBJ1-1, with TRBD1 matching 7 bases. Looked up from germline, CDR1 is SGDLS and CDR2 is YYNGEE. Losses at the gene ends were 2 bases for V and 8 bases for J; bases not matched to a gene: 6. The CDR3 consists of 13 residues. The CDR3 sequence is CASSVWQGEEAFF. The CDR3 nucleotides are TGTGCCAGCAGCGTCTGGCAGGGGGAGGAAGCTTTCTTT.

This clone was seen only a few times. V usage is TRBV6-1 and J usage is TRBJ1-1; tentatively, D is TRBD1 (6 bases). Germline lookup yields CDR1 MNHNS and CDR2 SASEGT. V lost 4 bases and J lost 10, with 16 bases in between. The CDR3 is 13 residues long. This CDR3 is CASSGRQGLGAFF. CDR3 nucleotide sequence: TGTGCCAGCAGTGGACGGCAGGGGCTAGGAGCTTTCTTT.

The chain couples TRBV9 to TRBJ2-3, with TRBD2 matching 13 bases. The CDR3 has 18 amino acids. V lost 3 bases, J lost 5 bases, and 12 bases stayed unmatched. The germline gives CDR1 SGDLS, CDR2 YYNGEE. The CDR3 region has the DNA TGTGCCAGCAGCGAACACCCCCGACTAGCGGGAGGCGAAGATACGCAGTATTTT. It specifies CASSEHPRLAGGEDTQYF.

The chain employs TRBV28 and TRBJ2-4; maybe TRBD2 (8 bases). V lost 4 bases, J lost 1 base, and 23 bases lay in between. Germline V gene sequence: CDR1 MDHEN, CDR2 SYDVKM. The CDR3 has 19 residues. CDR3 in amino acids: CASSYPRVAGQSAKNIQYF. The CDR3 region has the DNA TGTGCCAGCAGTTACCCGAGGGTAGCGGGACAGAGTGCCAAAAACATTCAGTACTTC.

The chain carries TRBV12-5 and TRBJ1-1; no clear D. Germline V gene lookup returns CDR1 LGHNT and CDR2 FRNRAP. CDR3 length: 13 amino acids. The ends were cut back, 6 bases at V and 2 bases at J, with 10 bases in the middle. Here the CDR3 reads CASGRTGNTEAFF. The CDR3, as DNA: TGTGCTAGTGGACGGACGGGAAACACTGAAGCTTTCTTT.